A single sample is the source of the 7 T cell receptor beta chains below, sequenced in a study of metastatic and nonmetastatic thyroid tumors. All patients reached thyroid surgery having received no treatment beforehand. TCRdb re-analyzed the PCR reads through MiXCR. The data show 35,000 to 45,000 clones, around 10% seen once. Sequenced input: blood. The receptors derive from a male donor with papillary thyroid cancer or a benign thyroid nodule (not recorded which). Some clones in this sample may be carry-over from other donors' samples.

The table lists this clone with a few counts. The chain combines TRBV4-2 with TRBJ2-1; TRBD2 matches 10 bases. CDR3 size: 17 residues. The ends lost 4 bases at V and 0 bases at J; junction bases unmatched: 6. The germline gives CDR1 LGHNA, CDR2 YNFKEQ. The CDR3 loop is CASSLGLAESSYNEQFF. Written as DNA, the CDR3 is TGTGCCAGCAGCCTCGGACTAGCGGAAAGCTCCTACAATGAGCAGTTCTTC.

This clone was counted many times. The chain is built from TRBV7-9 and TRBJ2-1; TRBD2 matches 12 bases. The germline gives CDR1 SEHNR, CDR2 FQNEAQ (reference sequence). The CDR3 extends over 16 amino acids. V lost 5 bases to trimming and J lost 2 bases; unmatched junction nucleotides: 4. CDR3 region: CASSLASGRAYNEQFF. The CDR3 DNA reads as TGTGCCAGCAGCCTGGCTAGCGGGAGGGCCTACAATGAGCAGTTCTTC.

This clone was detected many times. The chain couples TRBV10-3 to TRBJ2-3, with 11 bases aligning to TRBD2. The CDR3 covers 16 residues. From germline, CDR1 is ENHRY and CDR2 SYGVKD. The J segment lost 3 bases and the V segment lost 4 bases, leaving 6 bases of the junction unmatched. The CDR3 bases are TGTGCCATCAGTGGAACTAGCGGGAGTAGGACAGATACGCAGTATTTT. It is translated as CAISGTSGSRTDTQYF.

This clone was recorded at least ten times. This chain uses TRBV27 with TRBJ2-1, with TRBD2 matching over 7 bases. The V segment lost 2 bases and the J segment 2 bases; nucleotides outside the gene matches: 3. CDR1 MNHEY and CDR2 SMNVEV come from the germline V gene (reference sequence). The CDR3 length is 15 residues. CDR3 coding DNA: TGTGCCAGCAGTTTAGAGGGACTACCCTACAATGAGCAGTTCTTC. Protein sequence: CASSLEGLPYNEQFF.

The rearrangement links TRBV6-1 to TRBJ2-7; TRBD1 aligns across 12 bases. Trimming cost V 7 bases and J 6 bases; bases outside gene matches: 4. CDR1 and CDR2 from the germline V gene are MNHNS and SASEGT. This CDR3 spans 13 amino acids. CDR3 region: CASTGTGGFEQYF. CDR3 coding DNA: TGTGCCAGCACTGGGACAGGGGGCTTCGAGCAGTACTTC.

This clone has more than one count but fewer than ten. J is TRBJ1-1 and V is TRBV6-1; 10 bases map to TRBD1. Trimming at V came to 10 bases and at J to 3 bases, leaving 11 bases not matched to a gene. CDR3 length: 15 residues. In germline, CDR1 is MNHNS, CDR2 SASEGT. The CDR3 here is CAISPGTGAYTEAFF. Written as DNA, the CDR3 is TGTGCCATCAGCCCCGGGACAGGGGCCTACACTGAAGCTTTCTTT.

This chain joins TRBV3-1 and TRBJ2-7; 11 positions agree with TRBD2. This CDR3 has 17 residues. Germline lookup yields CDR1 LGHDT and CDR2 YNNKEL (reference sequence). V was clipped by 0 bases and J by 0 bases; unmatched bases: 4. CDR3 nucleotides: TGTGCCAGCAGCCAAGAGATTAGCGGGAGGGCCTCCTACGAGCAGTACTTC. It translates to CASSQEISGRASYEQYF.